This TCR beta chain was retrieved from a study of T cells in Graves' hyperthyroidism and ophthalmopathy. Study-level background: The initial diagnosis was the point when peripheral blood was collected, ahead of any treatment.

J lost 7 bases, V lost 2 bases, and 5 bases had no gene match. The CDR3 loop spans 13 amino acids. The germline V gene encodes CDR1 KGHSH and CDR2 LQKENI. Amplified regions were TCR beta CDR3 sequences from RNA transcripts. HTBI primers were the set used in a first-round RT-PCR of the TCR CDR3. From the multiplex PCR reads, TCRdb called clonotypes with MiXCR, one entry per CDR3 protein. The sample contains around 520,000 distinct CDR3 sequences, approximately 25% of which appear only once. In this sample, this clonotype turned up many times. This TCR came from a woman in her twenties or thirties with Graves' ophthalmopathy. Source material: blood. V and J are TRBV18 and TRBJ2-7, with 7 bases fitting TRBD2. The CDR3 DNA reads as TGTGCCAGCTCACCAAGCCTGGGGGGGGAGCAGTACTTC. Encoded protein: CASSPSLGGEQYF. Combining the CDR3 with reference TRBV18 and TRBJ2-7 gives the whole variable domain NAGVMQNPRHLVRRRGQEARLRCSPMKGHSHVYWYRQLPEEGLKFMVYLQKENIIDESGMPKERFSAEFPKEGPSILRIQQVVRGDSAAYFCASSPSLGGEQYFGPGTRLTVT.